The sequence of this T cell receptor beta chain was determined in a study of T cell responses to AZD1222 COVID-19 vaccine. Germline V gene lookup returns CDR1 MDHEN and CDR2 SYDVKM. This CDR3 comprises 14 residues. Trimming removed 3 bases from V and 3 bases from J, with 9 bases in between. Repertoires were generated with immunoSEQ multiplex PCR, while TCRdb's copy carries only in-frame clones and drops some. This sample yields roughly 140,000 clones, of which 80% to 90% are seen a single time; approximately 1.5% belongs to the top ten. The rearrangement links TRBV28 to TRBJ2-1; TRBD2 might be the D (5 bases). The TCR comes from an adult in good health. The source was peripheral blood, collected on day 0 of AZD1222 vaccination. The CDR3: CASSFGLVYNEQFF. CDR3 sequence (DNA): TGTGCCAGCAGTTTCGGACTCGTCTACAATGAGCAGTTCTTC.